Sequencing of this T cell receptor beta chain was carried out in a study of cytomegalovirus exposure and HLA in healthy donors. Overall study results and limits: Across donors, presence/absence analyses took sequencing depth to be roughly uniform.

The CDR3 is 16 residues long. V lost 1 base to trimming and J lost 4 bases, with 14 bases between them. Per germline, CDR1 SGDLS and CDR2 YYNGEE. Of note for this clone: Its specificity is unknown.

The PCR was carried out with 60 Vbeta primers and 13 Jbeta primers. Assay used: immunoSEQ multiplex PCR; TCRdb lists only in-frame clones, some missing. The profile shows 65,000 to 100,000 clones, roughly 80% of them singletons. The sequencing input was PBMCs. V and J are TRBV9 and TRBJ2-2, with a tentative D call TRBD1 (5 bases). The sequence was collected from a man in his forties in good health and CMV-seronegative. The CDR3 DNA reads as TGTGCCAGCAGCGTAAAATCCATAACAGGCACCGGGGAGCTGTTTTTT. Translation gives CASSVKSITGTGELFF.